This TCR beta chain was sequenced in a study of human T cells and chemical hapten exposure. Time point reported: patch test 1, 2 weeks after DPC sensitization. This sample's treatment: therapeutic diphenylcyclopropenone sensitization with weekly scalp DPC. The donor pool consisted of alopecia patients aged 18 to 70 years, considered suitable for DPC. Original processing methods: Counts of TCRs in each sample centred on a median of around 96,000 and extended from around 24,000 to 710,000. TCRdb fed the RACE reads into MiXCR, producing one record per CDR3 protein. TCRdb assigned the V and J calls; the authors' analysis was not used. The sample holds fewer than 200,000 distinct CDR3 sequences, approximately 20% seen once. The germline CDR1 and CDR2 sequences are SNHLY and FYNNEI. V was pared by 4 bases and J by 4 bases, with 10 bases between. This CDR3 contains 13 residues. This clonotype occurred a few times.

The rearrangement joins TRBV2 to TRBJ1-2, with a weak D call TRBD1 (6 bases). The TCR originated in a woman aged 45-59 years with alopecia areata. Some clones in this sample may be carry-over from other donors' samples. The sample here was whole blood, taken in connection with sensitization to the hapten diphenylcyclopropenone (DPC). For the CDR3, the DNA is TGTGCCAGCAGTGTGGGACACTTCTATGGCTACACCTTC. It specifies CASSVGHFYGYTF. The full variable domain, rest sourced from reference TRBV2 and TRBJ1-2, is EPEVTQTPSHQVTQMGQEVILRCVPISNHLYFYWYRQILGQKVEFLVSFYNNEISEKSEIFDDQFSVERPDGSNFTLKIRSTKLEDSAMYFCASSVGHFYGYTFGSGTRLTVV.